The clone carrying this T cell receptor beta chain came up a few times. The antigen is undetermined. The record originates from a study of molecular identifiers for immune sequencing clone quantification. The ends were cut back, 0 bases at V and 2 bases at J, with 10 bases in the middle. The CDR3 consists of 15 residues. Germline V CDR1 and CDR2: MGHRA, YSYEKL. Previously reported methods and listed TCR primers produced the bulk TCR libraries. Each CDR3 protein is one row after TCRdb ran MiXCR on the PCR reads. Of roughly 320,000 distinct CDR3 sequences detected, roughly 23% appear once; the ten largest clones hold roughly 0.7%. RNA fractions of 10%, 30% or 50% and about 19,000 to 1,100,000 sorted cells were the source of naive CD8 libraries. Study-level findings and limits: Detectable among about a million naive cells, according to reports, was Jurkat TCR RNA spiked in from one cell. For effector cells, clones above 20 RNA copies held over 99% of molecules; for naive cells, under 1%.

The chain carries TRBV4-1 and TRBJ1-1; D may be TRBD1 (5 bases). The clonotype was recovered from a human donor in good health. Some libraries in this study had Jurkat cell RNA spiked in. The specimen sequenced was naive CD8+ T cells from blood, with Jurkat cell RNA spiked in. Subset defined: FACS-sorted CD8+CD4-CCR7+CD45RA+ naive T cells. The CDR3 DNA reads TGCGCCAGCAGCCAAGATCCGGGACGAAACACTGAAGCTTTCTTT. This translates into CASSQDPGRNTEAFF.